The T cell receptor beta chain described here comes from a study of human T cells and chemical hapten exposure. Germline V lookup: CDR1 LGHDT, CDR2 YNNKEL (reference sequence). V lost 3 bases, J lost 4 bases, and 19 bases lay in between. The CDR3 has 17 residues. As to time point: patch test 2, 6 weeks after DPC sensitization. Indicated treatment: therapeutic diphenylcyclopropenone sensitization with weekly scalp DPC. TCRdb analysed the RACE reads with MiXCR anew, one entry per CDR3 protein. The data show about 50,000 distinct CDR3 sequences, about 10% seen once. The chain has TRBV3-1 and TRBJ2-1; tentatively, D is TRBD2 (6 bases). This specimen consisted of whole blood, obtained in connection with sensitization to the hapten diphenylcyclopropenone (DPC). The sequence was obtained from a woman aged 45-60 years with alopecia areata. Some clones in this sample may be carry-over from other donors' samples. CDR3 amino acids: CASSQRGAGRLYNEQFF. The DNA of the CDR3 is TGTGCCAGCAGCCAGAGAGGGGCAGGGAGGTTATACAATGAGCAGTTCTTC.